This entry concerns a single T cell receptor (beta chain). These data belong to a study of blood T cell repertoires in COVID-19. The wider study: The analysed material was cDNA or gDNA that came from T cells, B-cell-depleted T cells, or PBMCs.

In the original analysis: Cell counts per sample came from amplifying reference gene primers. TCRdb's table, derived via immunoSEQ multiplex PCR, lists solely in-frame clones and lacks some. The V and J calls and clone size come from that table; D and trimming were worked out from the DNA. The sample carries more than 110,000 clones, roughly 83% recorded once. The CDR3 is 11 amino acids. Losses at the gene ends were 10 bases for V and 9 bases for J; bases not matched to a gene: 9. Germline V lookup: CDR1 MDHEN, CDR2 SYDVKM. The sequence derives from a man aged 40-50 years with acute COVID-19. The specimen was PBMCs or T cells enriched from blood (not recorded which). V usage is TRBV28 and J usage is TRBJ2-7; 7 nucleotides align to TRBD1. CDR3 DNA: TGTGCCACGGCAGACAGGGCATCGCAGTACTTC. Translated, it gives CATADRASQYF.